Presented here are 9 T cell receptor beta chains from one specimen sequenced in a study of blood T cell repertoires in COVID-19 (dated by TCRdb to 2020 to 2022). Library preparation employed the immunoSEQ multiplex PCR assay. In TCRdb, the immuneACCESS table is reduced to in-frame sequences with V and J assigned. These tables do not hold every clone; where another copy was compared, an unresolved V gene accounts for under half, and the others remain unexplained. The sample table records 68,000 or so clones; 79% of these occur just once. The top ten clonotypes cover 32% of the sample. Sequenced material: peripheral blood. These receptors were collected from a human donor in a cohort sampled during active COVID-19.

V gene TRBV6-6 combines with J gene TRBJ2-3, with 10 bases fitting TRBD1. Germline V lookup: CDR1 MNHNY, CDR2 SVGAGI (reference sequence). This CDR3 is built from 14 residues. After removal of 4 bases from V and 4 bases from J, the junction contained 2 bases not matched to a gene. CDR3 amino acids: CASSLGQGPDTQYF. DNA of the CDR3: TGTGCCAGCAGTTTGGGACAGGGGCCAGATACGCAGTATTTT.

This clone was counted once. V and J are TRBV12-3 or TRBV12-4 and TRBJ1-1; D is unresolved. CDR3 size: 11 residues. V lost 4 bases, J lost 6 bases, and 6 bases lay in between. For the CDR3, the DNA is TGTGCCAGCAGTTATCGGTCTGAAGCTTTCTTT. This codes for CASSYRSEAFF.

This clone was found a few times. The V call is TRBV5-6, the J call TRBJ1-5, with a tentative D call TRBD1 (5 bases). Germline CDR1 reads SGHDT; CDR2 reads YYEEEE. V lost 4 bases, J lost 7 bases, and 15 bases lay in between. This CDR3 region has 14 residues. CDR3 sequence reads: CASSVPKGNQPQHF. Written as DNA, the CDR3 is TGTGCCAGCAGCGTACCAAAGGGGAACCAGCCCCAGCATTTT. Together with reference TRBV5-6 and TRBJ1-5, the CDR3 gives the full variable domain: DAGVTQSPTHLIKTRGQQVTLRCSPKSGHDTVSWYQQALGQGPQFIFQYYEEEERQRGNFPDRFSGHQFPNYSSELNVNALLLGDSALYLCASSVPKGNQPQHFGDGTRLSIL.

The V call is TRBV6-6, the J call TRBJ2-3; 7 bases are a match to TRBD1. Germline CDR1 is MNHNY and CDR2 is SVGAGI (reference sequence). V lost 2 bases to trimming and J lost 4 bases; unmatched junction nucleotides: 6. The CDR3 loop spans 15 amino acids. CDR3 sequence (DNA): TGTGCCAGCAGTTACGCGGCAGGGGGTGCAGATACGCAGTATTTT. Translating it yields CASSYAAGGADTQYF.

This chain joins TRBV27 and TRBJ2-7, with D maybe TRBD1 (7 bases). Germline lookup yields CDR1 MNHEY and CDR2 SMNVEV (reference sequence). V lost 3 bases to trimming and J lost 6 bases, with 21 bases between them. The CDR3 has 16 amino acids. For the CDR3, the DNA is TGTGCCAGCAGTTTGACGAGCCTTGGACAGGAGGGCGAGCAGTACTTC. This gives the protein CASSLTSLGQEGEQYF.

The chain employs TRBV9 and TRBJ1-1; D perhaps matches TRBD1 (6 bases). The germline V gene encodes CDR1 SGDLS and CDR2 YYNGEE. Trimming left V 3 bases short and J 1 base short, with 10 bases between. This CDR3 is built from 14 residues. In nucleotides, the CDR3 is TGTGCCAGCAGCGCGGGACACGGGAACACTGAAGCTTTCTTT. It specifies CASSAGHGNTEAFF.

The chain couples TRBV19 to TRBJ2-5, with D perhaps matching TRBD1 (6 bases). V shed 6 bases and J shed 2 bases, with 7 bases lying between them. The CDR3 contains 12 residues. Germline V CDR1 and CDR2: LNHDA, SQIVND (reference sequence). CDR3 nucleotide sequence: TGTGCCAGTAGCACAGGGCAAGAGACCCAGTACTTC. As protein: CASSTGQETQYF.

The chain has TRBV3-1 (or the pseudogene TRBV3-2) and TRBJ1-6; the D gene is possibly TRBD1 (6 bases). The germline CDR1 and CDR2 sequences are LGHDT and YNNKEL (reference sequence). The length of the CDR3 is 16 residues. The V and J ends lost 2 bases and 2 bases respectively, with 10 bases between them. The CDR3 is CASSQRAGAYNSPLHF. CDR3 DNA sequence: TGTGCCAGCAGCCAACGGGCAGGGGCCTATAATTCACCCCTCCACTTT.

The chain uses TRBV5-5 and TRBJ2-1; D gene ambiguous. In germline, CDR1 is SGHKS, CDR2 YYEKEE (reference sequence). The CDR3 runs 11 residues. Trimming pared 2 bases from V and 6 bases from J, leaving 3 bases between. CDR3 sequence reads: CASSFRNEQFF. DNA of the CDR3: TGTGCCAGCAGCTTCCGCAATGAGCAGTTCTTC.